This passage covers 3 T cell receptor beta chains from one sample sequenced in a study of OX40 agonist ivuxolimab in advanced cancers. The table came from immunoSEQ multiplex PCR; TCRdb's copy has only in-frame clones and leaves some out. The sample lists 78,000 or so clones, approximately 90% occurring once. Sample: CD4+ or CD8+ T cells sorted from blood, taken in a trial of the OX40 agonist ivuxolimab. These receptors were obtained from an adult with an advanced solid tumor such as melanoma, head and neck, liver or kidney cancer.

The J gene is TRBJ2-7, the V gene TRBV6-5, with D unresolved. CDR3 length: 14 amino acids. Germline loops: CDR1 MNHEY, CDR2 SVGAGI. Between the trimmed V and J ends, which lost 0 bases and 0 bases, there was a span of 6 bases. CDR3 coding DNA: TGTGCCAGCAGTTACTCGAGGTCCTCCTACGAGCAGTACTTC. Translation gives CASSYSRSSYEQYF.

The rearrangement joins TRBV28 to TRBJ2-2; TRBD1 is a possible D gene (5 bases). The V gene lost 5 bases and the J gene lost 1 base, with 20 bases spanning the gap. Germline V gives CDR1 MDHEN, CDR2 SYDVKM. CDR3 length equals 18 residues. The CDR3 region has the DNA TGTGCCAGCAGTCCTCGGTGGGGCACCCTTAAGAACACCGGGGAGCTGTTTTTT. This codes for CASSPRWGTLKNTGELFF.

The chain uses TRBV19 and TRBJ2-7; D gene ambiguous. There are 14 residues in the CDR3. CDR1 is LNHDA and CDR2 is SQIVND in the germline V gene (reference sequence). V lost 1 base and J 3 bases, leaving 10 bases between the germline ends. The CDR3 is CASSIAHRYYEQYF. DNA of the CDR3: TGTGCCAGTAGTATAGCCCACCGATACTACGAGCAGTACTTC.